This T cell receptor beta chain was sequenced for a study of blood T cell repertoires in COVID-19. Generated by immunoSEQ multiplex PCR, the TCRdb table keeps only in-frame clones and is missing some. The sample contains over 70,000 clones, about 86% of which appear only once. This TCR was sampled from a human donor in a cohort sampled during active COVID-19. Sequenced material: peripheral blood.

The CDR3 here is CASSVEDANEQFF. CDR3 nucleotide sequence: TGTGCCAGCAGTGTGGAGGACGCCAATGAGCAGTTCTTC. V usage is TRBV6-4 and J usage is TRBJ2-1; tentatively, D is TRBD2 (5 bases). Trimming stripped 4 bases from V and 6 bases from J, with 10 bases between. In germline, CDR1 is MRHNA, CDR2 SNTAGT. The CDR3 has 13 residues.